This T cell receptor beta chain came from a study of radiation and T cells in renal cell carcinoma (dated by TCRdb to the early 2020s). Turning to the overall study: In total, some 50 samples underwent TCR beta sequencing: some 25 tumors plus 27 peripheral blood samples. In the roughly 49 samples combined, about 4 million unique CDR3 nucleotide sequences were found, encoding approximately 2,900,000 unique CDR3 amino acid sequences. The last blood draw occurred 4 weeks after radiation, at the same time as nephrectomy.

This sample's time point label indicates: blood 4 weeks post-SBRT, at nephrectomy. The treatment or condition tag for this specimen amounts to: 15 Gy SBRT to primary tumor, nephrectomy 4 weeks later. Samples were obtained from a clinical trial, in which 15 Gy stereotactic body radiation therapy was delivered to primary renal cell carcinomas and nephrectomy was performed 4 weeks later. To follow tumor-enriched clonotypes, serial peripheral blood was collected from radiation-treated patients at baseline and at 2 weeks and 4 weeks after SBRT. Every patient had renal cell carcinoma of clear cell pathology. The QIAamp DNA Blood Mini Kit (Qiagen) was used to prepare genomic DNA for TCR sequencing. The analyses included only samples that passed all quality control checks. General conclusions and limits of the study: Effects of radiation dose or scheduling on the TCR repertoire could not be addressed with the single-armed trial design. No pretreatment tumor biopsies were available, so the baseline intratumoral presence of clonotypes could not be determined. Top tumor clonotypes rose in blood from baseline to 2 weeks post-radiation, then contracted by 4 weeks, suggesting transient expansion of tumor-resident clones. Blood repertoire dynamics were not followed beyond 4 weeks after treatment.

The germline V gene (reference sequence) specifies MNHNY as CDR1 and SVGAGI as CDR2. The CDR3 goes from the cysteine to the phenylalanine over 16 residues. The kept DNA is CDR3 alone, 48 bases in frame from the first base. V is clipped by 6 bases and J by 1 base, and the sequence between their germline boundaries is 16 bases long. Following the manufacturer's recommendations, the immunoSEQ kit was used to generate TCR beta libraries from genomic DNA. To prepare libraries, a first multiplex PCR with proprietary primers was run, followed by a second PCR that added unique barcodes, and a bead cleanup was done after each round. Each sample batch included a kit-provided positive control reaction and a negative control reaction. The final libraries were assessed on an Agilent 4200 TapeStation D1000 ScreenTape, pooled by volume, and quantified by qPCR. Sequencing was performed on an Illumina NextSeq500 with a MidOutput 150-cycle cartridge, and 156 Read1 and 15 Index1 cycles were run with kit custom primers. The pooled library was loaded at 0.9 to 1 pM with a roughly 22% PhiX control spike-in. As for the authors' bioinformatics: Vendor-processed data were analyzed in R, with a clonotype defined as all T cells sharing the same CDR3 nucleotide sequence. In the clone abundance analyses, frequencies in each sample were normalized to that sample's 10,000 most abundant clones. Public T cell clones, averaging fewer than five per sample, were removed before analysis. A difference in abundance of at least 32-fold between compartments was used to define tumor-enriched and baseline blood-enriched clonotypes. A beta-binomial differential abundance model was used to identify clonotypes that were expanded or contracted between blood time points. Similarity between tumor and blood repertoires was quantified using the Baroni-Urbani and Buser coefficient, and groups were compared with two-tailed Wilcoxon tests in R. Not all clones reach the TCRdb copy of this immuneACCESS table, which keeps in-frame sequences only. Checked studies attribute under half of the gap to unresolved V genes and leave the rest unexplained. That table is the source of V, J and clone size, and D and trimming were worked out from the DNA. The sample table shows about 90,000 clones, and approximately 80% are seen once. The biggest ten clones account for 9.4% of the sample.

As regards this clone: The specificity of this receptor is unknown. Base qualities are not at hand, and no much larger clone is one base apart.

Sequencing was performed on blood, taken from a patient whose treatment included radiotherapy and nephrectomy. The sequence was obtained from a man aged 45-60 years with renal cell carcinoma. The receptor chain draws on TRBV6-6 and TRBJ1-5; the D gene identity is not certain. CDR3 region: CASRTSDASSNQPQHF. The base sequence is TGTGCCAGCAGAACCTCGGACGCCTCAAGCAATCAGCCCCAGCATTTT.